This T cell receptor beta chain was sequenced in a study of CD8 T cells in ankylosing spondylitis. The table lists this clonotype with many counts. Antigen unknown. The CDR3 sequence is 15 residues long. CDR1 is SGHRS and CDR2 is YFSETQ in the germline V gene. V dropped 4 bases and J dropped 2; count of bases not matched to a gene: 1. Study-level findings and limits: A motif of eight or nine highly homologous TCR beta variants was seen as apparently characteristic of ankylosing spondylitis blood.

TCRdb re-derived calls from the 5' RACE reads in MiXCR, one entry per CDR3 protein. The sample gives around 220,000 distinct CDR3 sequences, 15% to 20% of which show up once; approximately 46% is in the top ten. This clonotype originated in a male donor with ankylosing spondylitis. This rearrangement joins TRBV5-1 to TRBJ2-1; 12 bases line up with TRBD2. The sample was blood, either unsorted or a sorted T cell fraction (not recorded which). CDR3 nucleotide sequence: TGCGCCAGCAGCCGGACTAGCGGGACCTACAATGAGCAGTTCTTC. Its translation is CASSRTSGTYNEQFF.